This T cell receptor (beta chain) came from a study of Ad26.COV2.S vaccination and SARS-CoV-2 variants. Details on this clone: Its antigen is not identified.

Germline values: CDR1 LGHDT, CDR2 YNNKEL (reference sequence). The CDR3 sequence is 14 residues long. V lost 3 bases and J lost 4, with 13 bases in between. Here immunoSEQ multiplex PCR was the method, and the copy in TCRdb shows in-frame clones only, minus some. The top ten clones hold approximately 2.5% of a sample with around 450,000 clones, 75% to 90% of them seen once. Points from the study as a whole: Reported post-vaccination CD8+ and CD4+ T cell responses to spike showed substantial breadth. People who got the vaccine had more spike-specific TCR breadth than people who got placebo. For non-spike TCRs, breadth in vaccine recipients resembled that in placebo recipients.

Regarding treatment: about 20 received Ad26.COV2.S at low or high dose, single or two shots; 5 received placebo; per-sample allocation not given. Samples analyzed were those drawn on day 63 after the first vaccine or placebo injection. Donation came from an adult in Boston who was aged 18-55 years. The receptor comes from a person aged 18-60 years who received the Ad26.COV2.S COVID-19 vaccine or a placebo. The chain employs TRBV3-1 (or the pseudogene TRBV3-2) and TRBJ2-7; D may match TRBD1 or TRBD2 (6 bases each). The starting material was peripheral blood, obtained in a trial of Ad26.COV2.S vaccine versus placebo. DNA for the CDR3: TGTGCCAGCAGCCAGAGGGGGGTCAAGTACGAGCAGTACTTC. As protein: CASSQRGVKYEQYF.